This is a list of T cell receptor beta chains from one sample in a study of blood T cell repertoires in COVID-19. Here immunoSEQ multiplex PCR was the method, and the copy in TCRdb shows in-frame clones only, minus some. The sample shows around 260,000 clones, approximately 82% of them seen only once. Material: peripheral blood. The receptors were gathered from a man between 60 and 70 years old who had recovered from COVID-19. The CDR3 runs from the conserved cysteine through the conserved F or W. The order of the fields is CDR3 DNA, CDR3 protein, D gene, V gene, J gene, clone size. D genes are given only for firm matches. Only some rows state a clone size, as once, few, many or a class for expanded clones.

TGTGCCAGCAGTTACTCGGAGCGGGGGTCACCCCTCCACTTT,CASSYSERGSPLHF,.,TRBV6-5,TRBJ1-6,.
TGTGCCAGCAGTCCCCGTGGGAGAGCGAGCACAGATACGCAGTATTTT,CASSPRGRASTDTQYF,.,TRBV27,TRBJ2-3,.
TGTGCCAGCAGTGAAGCGAGAGGGGGTCGTGATTCACCCCTCCACTTT,CASSEARGGRDSPLHF,.,TRBV6-1,TRBJ1-6,.
TGTGCCAGCAGCGTAGAAAGACAGGGGACTTCACCCCTCCACTTT,CASSVERQGTSPLHF,TRBD1,TRBV9,TRBJ1-6,once
TGTGCCAGCAGCCAAGAAGGGCTAGCGGGAGGAAGTAATGAGCAGTTCTTC,CASSQEGLAGGSNEQFF,TRBD2,TRBV4-2,TRBJ2-1,.
TGTGCCAGCTCACCCGACAGCGTCGAGCAGTACTTC,CASSPDSVEQYF,.,TRBV18,TRBJ2-7,.
TGTGCCAGCGGGCTTGCGTCTGATAATTCACCCCTCCACTTT,CASGLASDNSPLHF,.,TRBV27,TRBJ1-6,.
TGTGCCTGGAGTTACGGGAGGGCCGTCGACAATGAGCAGTTCTTC,CAWSYGRAVDNEQFF,TRBD2,TRBV30,TRBJ2-1,.
TGTGCCAGCAGCTTAGCTGGTGGACAGGTGAACACTGAAGCTTTCTTT,CASSLAGGQVNTEAFF,TRBD1,TRBV7-8,TRBJ1-1,.
TGTGCCAGCAGTTTGGACAGGGGTCTGGGCGAGCAGTACTTC,CASSLDRGLGEQYF,TRBD1,TRBV27,TRBJ2-7,.
TGTGCCAGCAGTCCATCGATCGGGACAGCGAACACCGGGGAGCTGTTTTTT,CASSPSIGTANTGELFF,TRBD1,TRBV27,TRBJ2-2,.
TGTGCCTGGAATCCCACTAACAGGGGAGTCAATCAGCCCCAGCATTTT,CAWNPTNRGVNQPQHF,TRBD1,TRBV30,TRBJ1-5,.
TGTGCCAGCAGTGTTAACCCAGCGGGAGGGATGAACACCGGGGAGCTGTTTTTT,CASSVNPAGGMNTGELFF,TRBD2,TRBV2,TRBJ2-2,.
TGCGCCAGCAGCACTAGGCCGGGACAGGGTTTGTCAGGGGAGCTGTTTTTT,CASSTRPGQGLSGELFF,TRBD1,TRBV5-1,TRBJ2-2,.
TGTGCCTGGGGCAGGGGGGCGAACACTGAAGCTTTCTTT,CAWGRGANTEAFF,TRBD1,TRBV30,TRBJ1-1,.
TGTGCCAGCAGCCCCTGGGGCAGGTCGACGAACACTGAAGCTTTCTTT,CASSPWGRSTNTEAFF,.,TRBV7-9,TRBJ1-1,.
TGTGCCAGTACCGCGGACAGGAACTATGGCTACACCTTC,CASTADRNYGYTF,TRBD1,TRBV19,TRBJ1-2,few
TGCGCCAGCAGCAAAGGACTGGGAGCTGACTATGGCTACACCTTC,CASSKGLGADYGYTF,.,TRBV5-1,TRBJ1-2,.
TGTGCCAGCAGCTTAGCGGTTAGCGGGGGGCAAGAGACCCAGTACTTC,CASSLAVSGGQETQYF,TRBD2,TRBV7-2,TRBJ2-5,.
TGTGCCAGCAGTTTGTCGAGGGGGACCCTCACAGATACGCAGTATTTT,CASSLSRGTLTDTQYF,.,TRBV25-1,TRBJ2-3,.
TGCGCCAGCAGCATTGACGGACAGAATAATCAGCCCCAGCATTTT,CASSIDGQNNQPQHF,.,TRBV5-1,TRBJ1-5,once
TGTGCCATCAGTGAGTCGAAGTGGGCCGAGCAGTACTTC,CAISESKWAEQYF,.,TRBV10-3,TRBJ2-7,.
TGTGCCAGCATTAGACAAGTGAATGAAAAACTGTTTTTT,CASIRQVNEKLFF,.,TRBV6-5,TRBJ1-4,few
TGTGCCAGCAGCTTGGGGACTAATCCCCAGCATTTT,CASSLGTNPQHF,.,TRBV5-6,TRBJ1-5,.
TGCGCCAGCAGCTACAGGGCCGGGACAGGGGATAGCACCGGGGAGCTGTTTTTT,CASSYRAGTGDSTGELFF,TRBD1,TRBV4-1,TRBJ2-2,.
TGTGCCAGCAGTAAACGGGGGACAGGGGGCGGAGGGAACACTGAAGCTTTCTTT,CASSKRGTGGGGNTEAFF,TRBD1,TRBV11-2,TRBJ1-1,.
TGCGCCAGCAGCCAAGATCTTGGGAGGGCCAATGAGCAGTTCTTC,CASSQDLGRANEQFF,TRBD2,TRBV4-1,TRBJ2-1,.
TGTGCCAGCAGCTTCTTATCGGGCACAGATACGCAGTATTTT,CASSFLSGTDTQYF,.,TRBV7-2,TRBJ2-3,few
TGTGCCAGCAGCGTAGGATCAGCGGGGGACCAAGAGACCCAGTACTTC,CASSVGSAGDQETQYF,TRBD2,TRBV9,TRBJ2-5,.
TGTGCCAGCAGCTTTACAGGGAGGAACACTGAAGCTTTCTTT,CASSFTGRNTEAFF,.,TRBV5-6,TRBJ1-1,.
TGTGCCAGCAGCCGTGGACCGGGACTAGCGGCTGATACGCAGTATTTT,CASSRGPGLAADTQYF,TRBD2,TRBV5-4,TRBJ2-3,.
TGTGCCAGTAGTATATCAACTAGCGGTCGGAATGAGCAGTTCTTC,CASSISTSGRNEQFF,TRBD2,TRBV19,TRBJ2-1,few
TGTGCCAGCAGCGTAGCTGGGACTAGCGTTACCTACAATGAGCAGTTCTTC,CASSVAGTSVTYNEQFF,TRBD2,TRBV9,TRBJ2-1,.
TGTGCCAGCAGCCCCACCGACGGCGGGGGGGCTAGGAATGAGCAGTTCTTC,CASSPTDGGGARNEQFF,TRBD2,TRBV3-1/TRBV3-2,TRBJ2-1,.
TGTGCCAGCAGCCGTACTAGCGGGAGCCACGAGCAGTACTTC,CASSRTSGSHEQYF,TRBD2,TRBV3-1/TRBV3-2,TRBJ2-7,.
TGTGCCTGGAGAAATGGGGGGGCGAGCAATCAGCCCCAGCATTTT,CAWRNGGASNQPQHF,.,TRBV30,TRBJ1-5,once
TGTGCCAGCAGCCTTTCGACAGGGCCTAAAGGAGAAGCTTTCTTT,CASSLSTGPKGEAFF,TRBD1,TRBV7-2,TRBJ1-1,.
TGTGCCAGCAGCTTAGGCGCGGGGGGCTACTACAATGAGCAGTTCTTC,CASSLGAGGYYNEQFF,TRBD2,TRBV7-3,TRBJ2-1,.
TGTGCCAGCAGTGATCCGAAACTTGCAGATACGCAGTATTTT,CASSDPKLADTQYF,.,TRBV6-4,TRBJ2-3,.